This T cell receptor (beta chain) was captured by sequencing in a study of cytomegalovirus exposure and HLA in healthy donors (dated by TCRdb to between 2016 and 2019). As for the study more broadly: In an earlier analysis of 587 of the donors, less than 350 Gb of sequence data and some 100 million unique TCR beta sequences from some 170 million T cells were reported. All discovery cohort repertoires had been generated using a single sequencing platform. Both class I and class II loci were covered by HLA typing, at four-digit resolution. A later analysis re-analyzed previously published TCR beta repertoires from approximately 700 donors and added high-resolution HLA genotyping to study TCR occurrence patterns. Besides the first cohort of around 670 subjects, a separate validation cohort made up of some 110 different subjects was used. The study combined high-throughput TCR immunosequencing, statistical association of individual TCRs with disease status, and machine learning to predict cytomegalovirus infection status. In an earlier analysis of 587 of the donors, high-throughput TCR beta sequencing was used to judge whether each TCR beta V gene segment behaved as functional or pseudogenic. Of the 350 to 450 genotyped donors, roughly 76% were placed in the genetic ancestry cluster associated with self-reported Caucasian donors. On average, 235,054 unique TCR beta nucleotide sequences were sequenced per donor among about 400 genotyped donors of the cohort, with 15% to 20% of those sequences being non-productive. Donor age, sex, ethnicity and CMV serostatus were compiled together with the repertoire data. Because of strong linkage in the cohort, roughly 5 DR-DQ haplotypes were treated as single units for association and clustering. The study aimed to test whether signatures of past pathogen exposure could be identified by cataloging public T cell receptors. An early release that covered about 600 HLA-typed donors contained around 300 gigabases of sequencing data and roughly 84 million unique TCR sequences. Using immunosequencing, the study profiled T cell repertoires from 640 or so subjects and related those repertoires to cytomegalovirus serostatus. Typing coverage differed by locus: A, B, C, DRB1 and DQB1 were typed in roughly 629-630 donors, DQA1 in 522, DPA1 in 600 to 610, and DPB1 in around 490. A later genetic analysis took genome-wide SNP genotypes for about 55% of the roughly 670 donors and used that subset as a discovery cohort. Rather than using new phenotypic data, the later analysis identified candidate immune exposures from TCR beta sequences and from how often those sequences occurred across donors. Overall study outcomes, separate from this receptor: Because the 87-base-pair reads could not distinguish some IMGT-functional V segments, including TRBV6-2 and TRBV6-3, those segments were excluded. A further reported finding was that TCR beta sequences accurately predicted the HLA-A and HLA-B alleles for most subjects in the first cohort. The study gave a list of about 160 TCR beta chains associated with cytomegalovirus. Because some donors lacked HLA typing at each locus, the association tests relied only on the typed subset. In a later genetic analysis, a missense DCLRE1C variant was associated with V-gene and J-gene trimming of TCR beta chains, and the association was replicated in an independent cohort. In an earlier analysis of about 550 of the donors, most TCR beta V segments were observed in productive rearrangements about 90% or about 30% of the time, broadly matching IMGT annotations. Specific HLA alleles were associated with 15,000 to 20,000 TCR beta sequences at a false discovery rate of 0.05 in a later analysis. Sequencing depth was assumed to be roughly uniform across donors in the presence/absence analyses, though that assumption may not hold. Strong co-occurrence of HLA alleles, especially DR and DQ, made assigning TCR associations to individual alleles difficult. In a later analysis, TCR association rates were found to vary across HLA loci, with the most associated TCRs seen for DRB1 alleles and the fewest for HLA-C alleles. A later analysis found that most CMV-associated TCR beta chains appeared HLA-restricted, with HLA associations seemingly driven largely by CMV exposure. Linkage disequilibrium might explain the correlated functional status among segregating V segments, but an unknown experimental factor could not be excluded. A few of the identified cytomegalovirus-associated TCR beta chains were confirmed in vitro to be specific for cytomegalovirus antigens. While some public TCRs were present in many individuals, most TCR sequences turned up only very rarely across donors. In a later analysis, HLA-associated TCR beta chains showed more clonal expansion and lower generation probabilities than non-associated chains that were equally common. Because counts were too low, some 17 rarely observed V segments, including chromosome 9 orphons, were excluded from the earlier analysis of 500 to 700 of the donors. The authors suggested that the approach could potentially be generalized to other disease states and immunological phenotypes. According to a later genetic analysis, donors in an Asian-associated ancestry cluster had fewer N-insertions in productive TCRs than the roughly 700-donor mean. A cluster of highly shared sequence variants was judged likely to represent a technical artifact of the sequencing pipeline. Only TCR beta chains were sequenced in this cohort, and the absence of alpha or paired-chain data limited detectable features. Several of the top co-occurrence clusters appeared to be linked to parvovirus B19, influenza, CMV and Epstein-Barr virus, according to a later analysis. Immune exposure information for the cohort was limited to CMV serostatus. The classifier was reported to diagnose cytomegalovirus status with high specificity and sensitivity in both the original cohort and the validation cohort.

In total, just over 650 healthy bone marrow donors made up the cohort. All cohort members were sampled while nominally healthy, although unrecorded immune exposures were likely present. The donor was CMV seropositive and belonged to the group of 250 to 350 seropositive cohort members. Each donor provided a peripheral blood sample, and peripheral blood mononuclear cells were used for TCR beta sequencing. The Qiagen DNeasy Blood Extraction Kit was used to extract genomic DNA from the blood cell samples. CDR1 and CDR2 are read off the germline V gene as SNHLY and FYNNEI. From cysteine to phenylalanine, the CDR3 is 15 amino acids long. Only the CDR3 region is kept as DNA, spanning 45 bases read in frame from base 1. Trimming costs V 10 bases and J 2 bases, and their ends lie 17 bases apart. Receptor amplification or capture employed the immunoSEQ multiplex PCR assay. The multiplex PCR relied on a mix of 60 forward primers for TCR Vbeta segments and 13 reverse primers for TCR Jbeta segments. The CDR3 region of rearranged TCR beta genes was amplified from genomic DNA with a multiplex PCR assay. The amplified TCR beta libraries were sequenced on the Illumina HiSeq System as 87-base-pair reads. The source study handled its data this way. A later analysis counted approximately 76 million unique TCR beta chains across the 666 repertoires, and some 11 million of these chains were shared by at least two donors. To remove PCR and sequencing errors, raw reads were error-corrected and collapsed into unique sequences using a nearest-neighbor algorithm that merged closely related sequences. To assign V, D and J gene segments, CDR3 sequences were aligned to IMGT reference sequences. For a sequence to be retained, a match of at least six nucleotides was required to both a V gene segment and a J gene segment. Rearrangements were classified as productive when the CDR3 lacked stop codons and remained in frame with V and J, and all other rearrangements were classified as non-productive. CDR3 was defined according to IMGT convention as the region running from the second conserved V-encoded cysteine to the conserved J-encoded phenylalanine. In an earlier analysis of around 540 of the donors, sequences lacking an unambiguous match to a single V gene segment were excluded. An earlier analysis of 587 of the donors called V segments functional above 56.7% productive rearrangements and segregating when the between-donor standard deviation exceeded 5%. A statistical classification framework was developed to diagnose cytomegalovirus status using the catalog of TCR beta chain sequences. V and J gene assignment, in a later analysis, came from comparing TCR nucleotide sequences with IMGT/GENE-DB human TR gene sequences. Using the TCRdist pipeline, a later analysis assigned CDR3 sequences along with most-parsimonious VDJ recombination scenarios. In a later analysis, every TCR beta chain was defined by the combination of its CDR3 amino acid sequence and its V-gene family, and reads without a unique V-gene family were dropped. A later analysis removed several hundred highly shared, low-generation-probability nucleotide sequences to deal with suspected cross-contamination and a sequencing artifact. In a later analysis, a clonal expansion index for each public chain was calculated from normalized within-repertoire ranks of inferred template counts. In a later analysis, generation probabilities were computed using a VDJ recombination model fitted to out-of-frame rearrangements, and the results were checked against IGoR. In a later analysis, hypergeometric tests were used to score TCR-TCR, TCR-HLA and TCR-CMV co-occurrence, with a repertoire-size bias correction applied to TCR pairs. False discovery rates were estimated in a later analysis by permuting HLA or CMV assignments 20 times. In a later analysis, co-occurring TCRs were grouped with DBSCAN, and TCRdist sequence similarity was added when clustering was performed within HLA-allele-positive subsets. Co-occurrence clustering excluded repertoires with fewer than 30,000 or more than 120,000 public chains, plus five with anomalous nucleotide sharing. TCRdb's version of the immuneACCESS table is confined to in-frame rearrangements and falls short of the full clone set. An unresolved V gene accounts for under half of the shortfall where checked; the remainder is of unknown origin. V and J calls and clone size follow that table, whereas D and trimming were derived from the DNA. Here the sample has under 200,000 clones; about 13% occur a single time. Together, the top ten hold under 10% of the sample.

Note on this clone: Its antigen is not yet known. No base quality information exists; no much larger clone differs at one position.

The receptor's source is a man aged 45 to 65 in good health and CMV-seropositive. Specimen: PBMCs. This sequence uses TRBV2 and TRBJ1-4; the D gene is possibly TRBD1, with 5 bases matching. CDR3 sequence: CATRTLGATNEKLFF. In nucleotide form, the sequence is TGTGCCACCAGAACTTTAGGGGCTACTAATGAAAAACTGTTTTTT.